The entry that follows covers one T cell receptor beta chain sequence. Its antigen is unknown. Each cDNA molecule carried a unique molecular identifier. TCRdb reprocessed the 5' RACE reads with MiXCR, giving one entry per CDR3 protein. Here the sample spans under 70,000 distinct CDR3 sequences, over 10% being singletons. The data originate from a study of early T cells in non-severe SARS-CoV-2 infection. Whole-study context: Investigators sequenced bulk RNA drawn from unsorted whole blood, and chains remained unpaired.

From germline, CDR1 is SGHAT and CDR2 FQNNGV. The CDR3 sequence is 13 residues long. Trimming removed 2 bases at V and 7 bases at J, with 12 bases between. The study's findings and limits: VDJdb-based matching was biased toward anti-spike CD8 responses and missed private and CD4 specificities.

The clonotype comes from an adult who was a healthcare worker with PCR-confirmed SARS-CoV-2 infection or an uninfected control (not recorded which). The sequences come from whole blood, collected at baseline. The chain employs TRBV11-2 and TRBJ2-7; weak D call: TRBD2 (7 bases). The DNA of the CDR3 is TGTGCCAGCAGCTTACCACAGGGAGGGGAGCAGTACTTC. As protein: CASSLPQGGEQYF. The variable domain in full, completed from reference TRBV11-2 and TRBJ2-7, reads EAGVAQSPRYKIIEKRQSVAFWCNPISGHATLYWYQQILGQGPKLLIQFQNNGVVDDSQLPKDRFSAERLKGVDSTLKIQPAKLEDSAVYLCASSLPQGGEQYFGPGTRLTVT.